This TCR beta chain originates from a study of patients and donors after allogeneic stem cell transplantation. V was cut by 0 bases and J by 0 bases, with 12 bases left in between. Germline CDR1 reads LGHNA; CDR2 reads YNFKEQ. The CDR3 totals 17 residues. TCRdb recomputed calls from the RT-PCR reads with MiXCR, one row per CDR3 protein. Of some 880,000 distinct CDR3 sequences listed, roughly 18% are singletons. V usage is TRBV4-2 and J usage is TRBJ1-3; D may be TRBD1 (6 bases). The TCR was taken from a human donor who was either an allogeneic HSCT recipient or a stem cell or donor lymphocyte infusion donor (not recorded which). It is not recorded whose cells these are; they may come from a transplant donor. What was sequenced was blood, either unsorted or a sorted T cell fraction (not recorded which). The CDR3 coding sequence is TGTGCCAGCAGCCAAGAATCCCAGGGGAGCTCTGGAAACACCATATATTTT. Translation gives CASSQESQGSSGNTIYF.